This is a list of T cell receptor beta chains from one sample in a study of cytomegalovirus exposure and HLA in healthy donors. TCRdb's copy holds only in-frame clones and misses some; the assay was immunoSEQ multiplex PCR. This table has roughly 200,000 clones, roughly 85% appearing once. Sequenced: PBMCs. The receptors originated from a woman aged 45 to 65 in good health and CMV-seronegative. The CDR3 runs from the conserved cysteine through the conserved F or W. D genes are given only for firm matches. Size values are once, few and many counts, or a class for expanded clones, and some rows have none.

.	TRBJ1-1	.	TRBV6-5	TGTGCCAGCAGTGAGCTCTCGGGCACTGAAGCTTTCTTT	CASSELSGTEAFF
.	TRBJ2-2	.	TRBV6-6	TGTGCCAGCAGGCTACCGGGGAACACCGGGGAGCTGTTTTTT	CASRLPGNTGELFF
.	TRBJ1-5	.	TRBV27	TGTGCCAGCTGCCCAGACTATAGCAATCAGCCCCAGCATTTT	CASCPDYSNQPQHF
.	TRBJ2-5	.	TRBV11-2	TGTGCCAGCAGCTGGGGGGGGCCGGAGACCCAGTACTTC	CASSWGGPETQYF
.	TRBJ1-6	.	TRBV4-2	TGTGCCAGCAGCCAGCAGTACGATAATTCACCCCTCCACTTT	CASSQQYDNSPLHF
.	TRBJ2-7	.	TRBV27	TGTGCCAGCAGTATAGGGACTTCCTACGAGCAGTACTTC	CASSIGTSYEQYF
.	TRBJ1-5	.	TRBV19	TGTGCCAGTAGTATTCGGCCAGGGGGCAATCAGCCCCAGCATTTT	CASSIRPGGNQPQHF
.	TRBJ1-5	TRBD1	TRBV15	TGTGCCACCAGCCCTGACAGGGCTGGGAGCAATCAGCCCCAGCATTTT	CATSPDRAGSNQPQHF
.	TRBJ2-3	.	TRBV5-1	TGCGCCAGCAGCCGCACTAGCACAGATACGCAGTATTTT	CASSRTSTDTQYF
few	TRBJ2-1	TRBD2	TRBV7-6	TGTGCCAGCAGCCATAGACTAGCGGGAGCCAATGAGCAGTTCTTC	CASSHRLAGANEQFF